This TCR beta chain was identified during a study of blood T cell repertoires in COVID-19. Source study methods: From reference gene primer amplification, estimates of nucleated cell counts were derived. Only in-frame clones appear in the TCRdb table, and some are missing; sequencing was by immunoSEQ multiplex PCR. The V and J calls and clone size are taken from that table; D and trimming were inferred from the DNA. The top ten hold 7% to 8.5% of the sample, which has some 240,000 clones, around 80% seen once. The sequenced sample consisted of peripheral blood. The source of this sequence is a woman aged 70-85 years with acute or convalescent COVID-19.

The CDR3: CASRLAGVETQYF. CDR3 coding DNA: TGCGCCAGCAGACTAGCGGGGGTGGAGACCCAGTACTTC. This chain connects TRBV5-1 to TRBJ2-5, with 11 bases aligning to TRBD2. V lost 5 bases to trimming and J lost 5 bases; unmatched junction nucleotides: 2. The germline V gene has CDR1 SGHRS and CDR2 YFSETQ. The CDR3 contains 13 residues.